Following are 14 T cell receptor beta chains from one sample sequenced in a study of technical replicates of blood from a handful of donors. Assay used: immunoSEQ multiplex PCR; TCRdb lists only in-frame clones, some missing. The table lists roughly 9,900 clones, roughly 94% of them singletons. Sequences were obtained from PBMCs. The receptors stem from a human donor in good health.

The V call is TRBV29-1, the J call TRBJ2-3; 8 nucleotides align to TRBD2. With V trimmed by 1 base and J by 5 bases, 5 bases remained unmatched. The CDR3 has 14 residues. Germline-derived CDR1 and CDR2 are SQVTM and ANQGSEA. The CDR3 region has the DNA TGCAGCGTTGAAGCGGGAGGGCCTATAGATACGCAGTATTTT. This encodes CSVEAGGPIDTQYF.

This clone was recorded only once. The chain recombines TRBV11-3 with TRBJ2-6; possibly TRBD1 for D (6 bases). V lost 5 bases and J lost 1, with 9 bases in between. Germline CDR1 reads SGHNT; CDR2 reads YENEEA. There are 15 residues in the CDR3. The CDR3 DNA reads TGTGCCAGCAGCCACAGGGAGTCTGGGGCCAACGTCCTGACTTTC. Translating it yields CASSHRESGANVLTF.

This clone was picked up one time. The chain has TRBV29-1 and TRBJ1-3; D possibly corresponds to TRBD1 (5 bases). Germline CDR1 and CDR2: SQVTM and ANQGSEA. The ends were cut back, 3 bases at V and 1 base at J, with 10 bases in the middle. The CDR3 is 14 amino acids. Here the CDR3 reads CSVDSQVSGNTIYF. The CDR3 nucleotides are TGCAGCGTTGACTCACAGGTTTCTGGAAACACCATATATTTT.

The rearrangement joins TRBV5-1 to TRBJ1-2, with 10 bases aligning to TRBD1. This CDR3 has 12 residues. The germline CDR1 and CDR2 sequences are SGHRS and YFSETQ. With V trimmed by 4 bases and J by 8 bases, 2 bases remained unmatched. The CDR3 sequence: CASSPGQGGYTF. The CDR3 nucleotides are TGCGCCAGCAGCCCGGGACAGGGGGGCTACACCTTC.

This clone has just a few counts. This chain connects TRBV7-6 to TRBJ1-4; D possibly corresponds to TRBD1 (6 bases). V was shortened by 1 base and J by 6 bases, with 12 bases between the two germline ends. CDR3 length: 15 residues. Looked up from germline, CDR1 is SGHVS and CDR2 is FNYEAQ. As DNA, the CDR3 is TGTGCCAGCAGCTTAGAAGTGGGGGCCGATGAAAAACTGTTTTTT. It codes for CASSLEVGADEKLFF.

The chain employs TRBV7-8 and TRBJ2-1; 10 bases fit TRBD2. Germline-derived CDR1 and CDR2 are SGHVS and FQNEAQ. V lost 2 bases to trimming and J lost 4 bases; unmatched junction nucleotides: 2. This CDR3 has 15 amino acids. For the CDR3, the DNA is TGTGCCAGCAGCTTAATTAGCGGGAGGTACAATGAGCAGTTCTTC. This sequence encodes CASSLISGRYNEQFF.

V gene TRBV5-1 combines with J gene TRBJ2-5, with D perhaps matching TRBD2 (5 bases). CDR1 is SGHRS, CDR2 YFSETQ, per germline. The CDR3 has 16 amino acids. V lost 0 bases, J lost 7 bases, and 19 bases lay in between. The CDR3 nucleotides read TGCGCCAGCAGCTTGGCCGATTGGGCCGGGGTGTCGACCCAGTACTTC. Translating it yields CASSLADWAGVSTQYF. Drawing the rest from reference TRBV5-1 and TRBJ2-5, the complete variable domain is KAGVTQTPRYLIKTRGQQVTLSCSPISGHRSVSWYQQTPGQGLQFLFEYFSETQRNKGNFPGRFSGRQFSNSRSEMNVSTLELGDSALYLCASSLADWAGVSTQYFGPGTRLLVL.

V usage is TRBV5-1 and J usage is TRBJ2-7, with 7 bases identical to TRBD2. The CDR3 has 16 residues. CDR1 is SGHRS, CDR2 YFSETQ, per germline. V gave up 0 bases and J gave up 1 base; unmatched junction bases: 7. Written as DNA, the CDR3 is TGCGCCAGCAGCTTGGCCCGTGGGGGGGAATCCTACGAGCAGTACTTC. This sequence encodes CASSLARGGESYEQYF.

CDR3 sequence (DNA): TGCGCCAGCAGCTCCAAGGAACAGGGGGCTGAGACCCAGTACTTC. Amino acid sequence: CASSSKEQGAETQYF. The chain joins TRBV5-1 to TRBJ2-5; 9 bases align to TRBD1. V was clipped by 3 bases and J by 5 bases; unmatched bases: 8. The CDR3 extends over 15 amino acids. Germline CDR1 reads SGHRS; CDR2 reads YFSETQ.

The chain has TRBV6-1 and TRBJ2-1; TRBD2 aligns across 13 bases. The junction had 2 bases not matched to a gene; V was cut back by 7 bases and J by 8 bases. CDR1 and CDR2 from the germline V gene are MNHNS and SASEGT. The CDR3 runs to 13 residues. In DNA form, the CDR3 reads TGTGCCAGCACGACTAGCGGGAGGTATGAGCAGTTCTTC. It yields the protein CASTTSGRYEQFF.

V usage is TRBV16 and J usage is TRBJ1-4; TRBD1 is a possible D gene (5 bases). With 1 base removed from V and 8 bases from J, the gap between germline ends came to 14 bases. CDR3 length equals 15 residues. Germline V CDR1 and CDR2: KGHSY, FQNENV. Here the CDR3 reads CASSQWVAGSEKLFF. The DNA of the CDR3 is TGTGCCAGCAGCCAATGGGTGGCAGGGTCGGAAAAACTGTTTTTT.

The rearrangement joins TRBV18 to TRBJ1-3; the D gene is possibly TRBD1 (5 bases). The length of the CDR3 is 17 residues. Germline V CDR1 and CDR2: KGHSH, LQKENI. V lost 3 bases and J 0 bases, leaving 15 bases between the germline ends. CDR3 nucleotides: TGTGCCAGCTCACCTTCATCTCTCGGGGGCTCTGGAAACACCATATATTTT. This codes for CASSPSSLGGSGNTIYF.

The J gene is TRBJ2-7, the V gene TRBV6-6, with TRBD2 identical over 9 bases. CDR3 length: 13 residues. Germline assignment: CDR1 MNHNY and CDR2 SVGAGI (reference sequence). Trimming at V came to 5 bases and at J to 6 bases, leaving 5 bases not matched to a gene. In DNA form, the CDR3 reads TGTGCCAGCAGTGGCGGGAGGGCGGCCGAGCAGTACTTC. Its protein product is CASSGGRAAEQYF.

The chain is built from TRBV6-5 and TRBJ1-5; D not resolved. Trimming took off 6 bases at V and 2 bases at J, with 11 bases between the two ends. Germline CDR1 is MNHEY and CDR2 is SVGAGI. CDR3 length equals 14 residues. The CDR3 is CASRDGVGNQPQHF. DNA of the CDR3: TGTGCCAGCAGAGACGGGGTCGGCAATCAGCCCCAGCATTTT.